These 18 T cell receptor beta chains share one sample of origin, sequenced in a study of identifying expanded T cells in peripheral blood. Here immunoSEQ multiplex PCR was the method, and the copy in TCRdb shows in-frame clones only, minus some. The sample has over 75,000 clones, 88% seen once. Sequencing was done on a sample of blood. The receptor set was obtained from a person aged 18 to 69 in good health.

The rearrangement joins TRBV21-1 to TRBJ2-7; the table's D call of TRBD2 was not tested on the DNA. TRBV21-1 constitutes a pseudogene. The CDR3 extends over 18 amino acids. The CDR3 loop reads CASSKGGLAGPQGVEQYF. For the CDR3, the DNA is TGTGCCAGCAGCAAGGGGGGACTAGCGGGGCCTCAGGGAGTTGAGCAGTACTTC.

This chain connects TRBV4-3 to TRBJ2-7; maybe TRBD2 (5 bases). In germline, CDR1 is LGHNA, CDR2 YSLEER. The CDR3 runs 16 residues. Deletions cut 0 bases from V and 3 bases from J, with 15 bases between. The CDR3 bases are TGCGCCAGCAGCCAAGAACTAGGGTCTGGTCGCTACGAGCAGTACTTC. Translated, it gives CASSQELGSGRYEQYF.

The rearrangement uses TRBV28 and TRBJ2-7; D call uncertain. Trimming cost V 2 bases and J 6 bases, with 8 bases left between them. Germline-derived CDR1 and CDR2 are MDHEN and SYDVKM. CDR3 length: 12 amino acids. As DNA, the CDR3 is TGTGCCAGCAGTTTAGACTTGCCCGAGCAGTACTTC. Its translation is CASSLDLPEQYF.

This chain links TRBV28 with TRBJ1-4; D remains ambiguous. V was pared by 3 bases and J by 6 bases, with 17 bases between. Germline V lookup: CDR1 MDHEN, CDR2 SYDVKM. The CDR3 sequence is 16 residues long. CDR3 sequence: CASSFPFGPRDEKLFF. The CDR3 nucleotides read TGTGCCAGCAGTTTTCCCTTCGGCCCCCGAGATGAAAAACTGTTTTTT.

V is TRBV6-5 and J is TRBJ2-2; D perhaps matches TRBD2 (6 bases). The V end lost 8 bases, the J end lost 6 bases, and 13 bases lay between the germline ends. Germline V gives CDR1 MNHEY, CDR2 SVGAGI. The CDR3 contains 13 residues. The CDR3 reads CASYSGLPGELFF. The CDR3 nucleotides read TGTGCCAGCTACTCGGGACTCCCCGGGGAGCTGTTTTTT.

The chain recombines TRBV5-5 with TRBJ2-2; D is undetermined. Between the trimmed V and J ends, which lost 3 bases and 7 bases, there was a span of 13 bases. The germline gives CDR1 SGHKS, CDR2 YYEKEE (reference sequence). The CDR3 is 14 residues long. CDR3 DNA: TGTGCCAGCAGCTATGAATGGTTCAGCGGGGAGCTGTTTTTT. Residues: CASSYEWFSGELFF.

The rearrangement links TRBV18 to TRBJ2-3; D is perhaps TRBD2 (6 bases). Germline lookup yields CDR1 KGHSH and CDR2 LQKENI. There are 14 residues in the CDR3. V was trimmed by 5 bases and J by 0 bases, leaving 9 bases between them. CDR3 protein: CASSRGGSTDTQYF. The CDR3, as DNA: TGTGCCAGCTCAAGGGGAGGAAGCACAGATACGCAGTATTTT. Complete variable domain (other parts from reference TRBV18 and TRBJ2-3): NAGVMQNPRHLVRRRGQEARLRCSPMKGHSHVYWYRQLPEEGLKFMVYLQKENIIDESGMPKERFSAEFPKEGPSILRIQQVVRGDSAAYFCASSRGGSTDTQYFGPGTRLTVL.

The chain joins TRBV2 to TRBJ2-5, with TRBD2 matching over 8 bases. Trimming removed 7 bases from V and 2 bases from J; junction bases left unmatched: 6. The CDR3 runs 14 residues. Germline V gives CDR1 SNHLY, CDR2 FYNNEI. The CDR3, as DNA: TGTGCCAGCACCCCCGGGAGGGGACAAGAGACCCAGTACTTC. This codes for CASTPGRGQETQYF.

The rearrangement links TRBV11-3 to TRBJ2-2, with D perhaps given as TRBD1 or TRBD2 (5 bases each). The CDR3 totals 16 residues. From germline, CDR1 is SGHNT and CDR2 YENEEA. V dropped 0 bases and J dropped 5 bases, with 13 bases sitting between them. The CDR3 coding sequence is TGTGCCAGCAGCTTAGATATGGGGACCCAAACCGGGGAGCTGTTTTTT. This codes for CASSLDMGTQTGELFF. Full variable domain (remainder filled in from reference TRBV11-3 and TRBJ2-2): EAGVVQSPRYKIIEKKQPVAFWCNPISGHNTLYWYLQNLGQGPELLIRYENEEAVDDSQLPKDRFSAERLKGVDSTLKIQPAELGDSAVYLCASSLDMGTQTGELFFGEGSRLTVL.

This clone has only one observation. The genes are TRBV7-2 and TRBJ1-4; tentatively, D is TRBD1 (5 bases). V was pared by 0 bases and J by 7 bases, with 6 bases between. This CDR3 has 13 amino acids. Germline CDR1 SGHTA, CDR2 FQGNSA. In nucleotides, the CDR3 is TGTGCCAGCAGCTTAGCTGGGGCTGAAAAACTGTTTTTT. It translates to CASSLAGAEKLFF.

The rearrangement joins TRBV30 to TRBJ2-3, with 11 bases lining up with TRBD2. The CDR3 spans 14 residues. Germline trimming cut 5 bases from V and 4 bases from J; bases unmatched to any gene: 5. Germline V CDR1 and CDR2: GTSNPN, SVGIG (reference sequence). This chain's CDR3 is CAWSLAGAPDTQYF. CDR3 in DNA: TGTGCCTGGTCACTAGCGGGAGCACCAGATACGCAGTATTTT.

V and J are TRBV29-1 and TRBJ2-7; 10 positions agree with TRBD1. Germline CDR1 SQVTM, CDR2 ANQGSEA. This CDR3 has 15 residues. The ends lost 3 bases at V and 0 bases at J; junction bases unmatched: 5. CDR3 region: CSVDDRTGGSYEQYF. CDR3 coding DNA: TGCAGCGTTGACGATCGGACAGGGGGCTCCTACGAGCAGTACTTC.

The rearrangement links TRBV6-5 to TRBJ2-2, with 7 nucleotides matching TRBD2. Germline V gene data show CDR1 as MNHEY and CDR2 as SVGAGI. V shed 10 bases and J 3 bases; nucleotides not matched to a gene: 5. The CDR3 loop spans 13 amino acids. CDR3 sequence reads: CATERGDTGELFF. CDR3 coding DNA: TGTGCCACTGAGCGGGGAGACACCGGGGAGCTGTTTTTT.

V is TRBV5-1 and J is TRBJ2-1, with TRBD2 matching 7 bases. The CDR3 is made up of 14 amino acids. Trimming cost V 2 bases and J 7 bases; bases outside gene matches: 6. Germline V CDR1 and CDR2: SGHRS, YFSETQ. The chain's CDR3 is CASSFQRETNEQFF. The DNA for the CDR3 is TGCGCCAGCAGCTTTCAGCGGGAAACTAATGAGCAGTTCTTC.

The chain combines TRBV4-3 with TRBJ2-7; 8 bases are shared with TRBD2. Trimming removed 0 bases from V and 0 bases from J; junction bases left unmatched: 7. The CDR3 has 17 residues. Germline CDR1 is LGHNA and CDR2 is YSLEER. CDR3 bases: TGCGCCAGCAGCCAAGATCTTACTAGCGGAGGCTCCTACGAGCAGTACTTC. Encoded protein: CASSQDLTSGGSYEQYF.

The chain combines TRBV11-2 with TRBJ2-7; 12 nucleotides match TRBD2. The CDR3 spans 17 residues. Germline V gene data show CDR1 as SGHAT and CDR2 as FQNNGV. The junction had 6 bases not matched to a gene; V was cut back by 1 base and J by 2 bases. CDR3 in DNA: TGTGCCAGCAGCTTAGCCGCCGGGACTAGCGGGCCCTACGAGCAGTACTTC. Translation gives CASSLAAGTSGPYEQYF.

The rearrangement links TRBV28 to TRBJ2-7, with 7 bases that match TRBD2. The V gene end was trimmed by 3 bases and the J gene end by 4 bases; junction bases not matched to a gene: 6. Germline V lookup: CDR1 MDHEN, CDR2 SYDVKM. The CDR3 runs 14 residues. DNA for the CDR3: TGTGCCAGCAGTTTCAAGCCCGGGGGGTACGAGCAGTACTTC. Encoded protein: CASSFKPGGYEQYF. Looking up the rest from reference TRBV28 and TRBJ2-7 gives the full variable domain: DVKVTQSSRYLVKRTGEKVFLECVQDMDHENMFWYRQDPGLGLRLIYFSYDVKMKEKGDIPEGYSVSREKKERFSLILESASTNQTSMYLCASSFKPGGYEQYFGPGTRLTVT.

The chain employs TRBV28 and TRBJ1-1; 8 bases match TRBD1. J lost 4 bases, V lost 1 base, and 17 bases had no gene match. This CDR3 is built from 19 residues. CDR1 MDHEN and CDR2 SYDVKM come from the germline V gene. CDR3 protein: CASSLFLRRAGGLGTEAFF. In DNA form, the CDR3 reads TGTGCCAGCAGTTTATTTTTGAGACGGGCAGGGGGCTTGGGCACTGAAGCTTTCTTT.